These T cell receptor beta chains were read from a single sample in a study of cytomegalovirus exposure and HLA in healthy donors. Data came from immunoSEQ multiplex PCR; TCRdb stores just in-frame clones and leaves some out. The repertoire consists of around 300,000 clones, with approximately 86% occurring once and the leading ten covering roughly 1.2%. The sample consisted of PBMCs. These receptors all stem from a woman aged 30 to 39 in good health and CMV-seropositive. Each CDR3 is given with its conserved first and last residue. D genes are given only for firm matches. For some rows the clone size is stated as once, few or many, or as a class when expanded; others skip it.

v_gene: TRBV4-2
d_gene: NA
j_gene: TRBJ1-1
abundance: NA
CDR3aa: CASSQGTGSTEAFF
CDR3nt: TGTGCCAGCAGCCAGGGGACCGGGTCCACTGAAGCTTTCTTT

v_gene: TRBV5-1
d_gene: NA
j_gene: TRBJ1-4
abundance: NA
CDR3aa: CASRQRQNEKLFF
CDR3nt: TGCGCCAGCAGGCAACGGCAGAATGAAAAACTGTTTTTT

v_gene: TRBV27
d_gene: TRBD1
j_gene: TRBJ2-7
abundance: few
CDR3aa: CASGTGTLYEQYF
CDR3nt: TGTGCCAGCGGGACAGGGACACTCTACGAGCAGTACTTC

v_gene: TRBV29-1
d_gene: NA
j_gene: TRBJ1-1
abundance: NA
CDR3aa: CSVDSEVRNTEAFF
CDR3nt: TGCAGCGTTGACTCGGAGGTCAGGAACACTGAAGCTTTCTTT

v_gene: TRBV30
d_gene: NA
j_gene: TRBJ1-1
abundance: NA
CDR3aa: CAWSVRKNTEAFF
CDR3nt: TGTGCCTGGAGTGTTCGGAAGAACACTGAAGCTTTCTTT

v_gene: TRBV10-2
d_gene: TRBD2
j_gene: TRBJ2-7
abundance: once
CDR3aa: CASSELAGGLYYEQYF
CDR3nt: TGCGCCAGCAGTGAACTAGCGGGGGGCCTATACTACGAGCAGTACTTC

v_gene: TRBV15
d_gene: NA
j_gene: TRBJ1-2
abundance: once
CDR3aa: CATSRDSAGNLGYTF
CDR3nt: TGTGCCACCAGCAGAGATTCGGCAGGGAACCTTGGCTACACCTTC

v_gene: TRBV5-1
d_gene: NA
j_gene: TRBJ2-5
abundance: NA
CDR3aa: CASSLDRLKETQYF
CDR3nt: TGCGCCAGCAGCTTGGACAGGTTAAAAGAGACCCAGTACTTC

v_gene: TRBV29-1
d_gene: NA
j_gene: TRBJ2-3
abundance: NA
CDR3aa: CSVEDGWGQLTDTQYF
CDR3nt: TGCAGCGTTGAAGATGGCTGGGGGCAGCTCACAGATACGCAGTATTTT

v_gene: TRBV7-6
d_gene: NA
j_gene: TRBJ2-6
abundance: NA
CDR3aa: CASSLEAGKDSGANVLTF
CDR3nt: TGTGCCAGCAGCCTCGAGGCAGGTAAGGACTCTGGGGCCAACGTCCTGACTTTC

v_gene: TRBV28
d_gene: NA
j_gene: TRBJ1-5
abundance: NA
CDR3aa: CASSLPRGHQHF
CDR3nt: TGTGCCAGCAGTTTGCCCCGAGGGCACCAGCATTTT

v_gene: TRBV28
d_gene: TRBD2
j_gene: TRBJ2-7
abundance: NA
CDR3aa: CASSAWTSGYYEQYF
CDR3nt: TGTGCCAGCAGCGCGTGGACTAGCGGATACTACGAGCAGTACTTC

v_gene: TRBV5-4
d_gene: TRBD2
j_gene: TRBJ2-4
abundance: NA
CDR3aa: CASSLGLAGGGAKNIQYF
CDR3nt: TGTGCCAGCAGCCTGGGACTAGCGGGAGGCGGGGCCAAAAACATTCAGTACTTC

v_gene: TRBV2
d_gene: NA
j_gene: TRBJ2-7
abundance: NA
CDR3aa: CASIGAGASYEQYF
CDR3nt: TGTGCCAGCATCGGTGCAGGGGCTTCCTACGAGCAGTACTTC

v_gene: TRBV2
d_gene: TRBD2
j_gene: TRBJ2-1
abundance: NA
CDR3aa: CASSDPDNYYGGSSYNEQFF
CDR3nt: TGTGCCAGCAGTGACCCGGACAATTACTACGGCGGGAGTTCCTACAATGAGCAGTTCTTC

v_gene: TRBV5-6
d_gene: NA
j_gene: TRBJ2-7
abundance: NA
CDR3aa: CASSRGFFASASYEQYF
CDR3nt: TGTGCCAGCAGCCGCGGCTTTTTTGCCAGTGCCTCCTACGAGCAGTACTTC

v_gene: TRBV4-1
d_gene: TRBD1
j_gene: TRBJ1-5
abundance: NA
CDR3aa: CASRSQGANQPQHF
CDR3nt: TGCGCCAGCAGATCACAGGGGGCCAATCAGCCCCAGCATTTT

v_gene: TRBV18
d_gene: TRBD1
j_gene: TRBJ2-7
abundance: once
CDR3aa: CASSRQGAGVYEQYF
CDR3nt: TGTGCCAGCTCACGACAGGGGGCCGGGGTCTACGAGCAGTACTTC

v_gene: TRBV7-9
d_gene: NA
j_gene: TRBJ2-1
abundance: NA
CDR3aa: CASSPINEQFF
CDR3nt: TGTGCCAGCAGCCCGATCAATGAGCAGTTCTTC

v_gene: TRBV29-1
d_gene: NA
j_gene: TRBJ1-2
abundance: NA
CDR3aa: CSVDSTGPYGYTF
CDR3nt: TGCAGCGTTGATTCGACAGGCCCCTATGGCTACACCTTC

v_gene: TRBV4-3
d_gene: NA
j_gene: TRBJ2-3
abundance: NA
CDR3aa: CASSQDRATFTDTQYF
CDR3nt: TGCGCCAGCAGCCAAGACCGGGCCACCTTCACAGATACGCAGTATTTT

v_gene: TRBV5-6
d_gene: NA
j_gene: TRBJ2-7
abundance: NA
CDR3aa: CASSGRDRYEQYF
CDR3nt: TGTGCCAGCAGCGGCCGGGACCGCTACGAGCAGTACTTC

v_gene: TRBV11-2
d_gene: TRBD1
j_gene: TRBJ1-1
abundance: NA
CDR3aa: CASRGDRDLKANTEAFF
CDR3nt: TGTGCCAGCAGAGGGGACAGGGATTTGAAGGCGAACACTGAAGCTTTCTTT

v_gene: TRBV27
d_gene: TRBD2
j_gene: TRBJ2-3
abundance: NA
CDR3aa: CASSLSPPGLAGGSDTQYF
CDR3nt: TGTGCCAGCAGTTTATCCCCCCCCGGACTAGCGGGGGGGTCAGATACGCAGTATTTT

v_gene: TRBV19
d_gene: TRBD1
j_gene: TRBJ2-3
abundance: NA
CDR3aa: CASSRGQGTTDTQYF
CDR3nt: TGTGCCAGTAGTAGGGGACAGGGGACCACAGATACGCAGTATTTT

v_gene: TRBV29-1
d_gene: NA
j_gene: TRBJ2-3
abundance: NA
CDR3aa: CSVRVASTTDTQYF
CDR3nt: TGCAGCGTTCGGGTGGCCAGTACCACAGATACGCAGTATTTT

v_gene: TRBV7-8
d_gene: NA
j_gene: TRBJ1-2
abundance: NA
CDR3aa: CASSLSHREYSGYTF
CDR3nt: TGTGCCAGCAGCTTATCCCATAGGGAATATTCCGGCTACACCTTC

v_gene: TRBV15
d_gene: TRBD1
j_gene: TRBJ2-2
abundance: NA
CDR3aa: CATSRDRGTGSTGELFF
CDR3nt: TGTGCCACCAGCAGAGATCGGGGGACAGGTTCGACCGGGGAGCTGTTTTTT

v_gene: TRBV7-2
d_gene: NA
j_gene: TRBJ2-2
abundance: once
CDR3aa: CASSLAGAASGELFF
CDR3nt: TGTGCCAGCAGCTTAGCGGGAGCGGCTTCCGGGGAGCTGTTTTTT

v_gene: TRBV30
d_gene: NA
j_gene: TRBJ2-7
abundance: NA
CDR3aa: CACSGGERTDYEQYF
CDR3nt: TGTGCCTGCTCCGGAGGGGAACGCACGGATTACGAGCAGTACTTC